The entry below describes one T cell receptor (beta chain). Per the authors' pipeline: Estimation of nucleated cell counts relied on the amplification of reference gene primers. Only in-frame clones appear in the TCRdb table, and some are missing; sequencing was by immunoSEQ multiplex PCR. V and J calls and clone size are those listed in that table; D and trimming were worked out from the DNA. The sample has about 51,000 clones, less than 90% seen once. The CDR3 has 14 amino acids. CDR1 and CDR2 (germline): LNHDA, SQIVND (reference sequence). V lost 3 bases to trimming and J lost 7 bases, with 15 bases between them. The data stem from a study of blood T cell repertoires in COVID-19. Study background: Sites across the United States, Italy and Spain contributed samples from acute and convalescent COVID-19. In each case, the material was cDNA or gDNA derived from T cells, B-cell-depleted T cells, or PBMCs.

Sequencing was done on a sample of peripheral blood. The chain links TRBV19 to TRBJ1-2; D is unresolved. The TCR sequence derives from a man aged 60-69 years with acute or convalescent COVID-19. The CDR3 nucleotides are TGTGCCAGTAGTATTAAGGCGGGCCGGGGTGGCTACACCTTC. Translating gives CASSIKAGRGGYTF.